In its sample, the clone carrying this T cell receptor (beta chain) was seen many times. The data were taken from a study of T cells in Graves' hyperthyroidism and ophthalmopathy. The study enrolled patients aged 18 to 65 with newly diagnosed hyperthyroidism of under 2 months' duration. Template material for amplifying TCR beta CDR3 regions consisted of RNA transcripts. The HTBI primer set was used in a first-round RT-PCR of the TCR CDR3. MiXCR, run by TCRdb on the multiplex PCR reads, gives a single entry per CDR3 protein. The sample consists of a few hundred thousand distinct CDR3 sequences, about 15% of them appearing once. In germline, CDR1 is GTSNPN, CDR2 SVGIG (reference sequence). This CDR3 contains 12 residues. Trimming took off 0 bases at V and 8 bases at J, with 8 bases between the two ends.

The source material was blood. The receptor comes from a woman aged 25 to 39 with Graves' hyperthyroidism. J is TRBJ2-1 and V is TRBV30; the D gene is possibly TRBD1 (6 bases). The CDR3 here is CAWSVQGHEQFF. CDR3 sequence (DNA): TGTGCCTGGAGTGTACAGGGTCATGAGCAGTTCTTC.